Here is one TCR beta chain with its context. Its antigen is still unknown. The data derive from a study of cytomegalovirus exposure and HLA in healthy donors. On the study more broadly: Membership in the Caucasian-associated ancestry cluster was found for around 81% of 398 genotyped donors. General study findings and limits: It was shown in a later analysis that HLA-associated TCR beta chains were more clonally expanded than other, equally common chains.

Germline V gene sequence: CDR1 MNHEY, CDR2 SMNVEV (reference sequence). The CDR3 is made up of 14 amino acids. The V and J ends lost 5 bases and 6 bases, in that order; junction bases with no gene match: 7. The study sampled nominally healthy donors, though unrecorded immune exposures were likely. Both 60 Vbeta primers and 13 Jbeta primers went into the PCR. The table came from immunoSEQ multiplex PCR; TCRdb's copy has only in-frame clones and leaves some out. The sample has approximately 150,000 clones, 65% to 85% seen once. The chain employs TRBV27 and TRBJ2-3; 8 bases match TRBD1. This receptor was identified in a male donor in good health and CMV-seronegative. Sequencing was carried out using PBMCs. The CDR3 reads CASSITQGADTQYF. DNA for the CDR3: TGTGCCAGCAGTATAACTCAGGGGGCGGATACGCAGTATTTT.